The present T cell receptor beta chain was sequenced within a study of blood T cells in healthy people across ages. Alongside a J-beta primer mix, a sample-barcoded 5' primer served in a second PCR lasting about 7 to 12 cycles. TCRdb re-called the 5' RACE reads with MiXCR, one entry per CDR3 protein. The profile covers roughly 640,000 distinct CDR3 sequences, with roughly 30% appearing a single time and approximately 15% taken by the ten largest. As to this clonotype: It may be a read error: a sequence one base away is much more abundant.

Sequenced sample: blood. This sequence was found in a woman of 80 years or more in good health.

The DNA for the CDR3 is TGTGCCAGCAGCTTAACAGGGACACCCGGAAACATCATATATTTT. Its translation is CASSLTGTPGNIIYF. The genes are TRBV13 and TRBJ1-3, with a weak D call TRBD1 (6 bases). This CDR3 is 15 amino acids long. Germline CDR1 is PRHDT and CDR2 is FYEKMQ (reference sequence).